This T cell receptor beta chain was recovered during a study of brain T cells in children with intractable seizures. The repertoire was sequenced with immunoSEQ multiplex PCR; TCRdb's copy has only in-frame clones and lacks some. The sample has 110,000 or so clones, under 95% seen once; the top ten hold 3.8%. Germline V gene sequence: CDR1 SGHAT, CDR2 FQNNGV. Trimming took off 5 bases at V and 0 bases at J, with 11 bases between the two ends. The CDR3 loop spans 14 amino acids. Pre-surgery treatment included at least one anti-epileptic drug. The origin of this receptor is a boy under two years old with hemimegalencephaly and intractable seizures. This specimen consisted of peripheral blood, obtained at surgery. This chain connects TRBV11-2 to TRBJ2-7, with D unclear. The chain's CDR3 is CASSPEASSYEQYF. The CDR3 DNA reads TGTGCCAGCAGCCCAGAGGCAAGCTCCTACGAGCAGTACTTC.